This TCR beta chain stems from a study of control samples from healthy donors and cancer patients. The protocol was immunoSEQ multiplex PCR, while the TCRdb copy is restricted to in-frame clones and leaves out a portion. In the table there are about 49,000 clones, 65% to 90% of which are singletons. V was shortened by 2 bases and J by 0 bases, with 4 bases between the two germline ends. Germline V gene data show CDR1 as SGHDN and CDR2 as FVKESK. CDR3 size: 13 residues. The material sequenced was PBMCs. The sequence came from a woman aged 50 to 60 with lung cancer. The V and J genes are TRBV14 and TRBJ1-1; D unresolved. CDR3 in amino acids: CASSQKVNTEAFF. The CDR3 DNA follows: TGTGCCAGCAGCCAAAAGGTGAACACTGAAGCTTTCTTT.